Each of the 14 T cell receptor beta chains below was sequenced from the same sample in a study of T cell responses to AZD1222 COVID-19 vaccine. The method was immunoSEQ multiplex PCR; TCRdb's version includes in-frame clones alone and lacks a portion of them. The data show about 120,000 clones, about 93% seen once. The sequences come from peripheral blood, collected 28 days after the second AZD1222 dose. The receptor source for this set is an adult who received the AZD1222 COVID-19 vaccine.

The V call is TRBV7-9, the J call TRBJ1-4; D is unresolved. The length of the CDR3 is 13 residues. The V end lost 8 bases, the J end lost 0 bases, and 7 bases lay between the germline ends. The germline V gene encodes CDR1 SEHNR and CDR2 FQNEAQ (reference sequence). This CDR3 reads CASEEATNEKLFF. CDR3 DNA sequence: TGTGCCAGCGAAGAAGCAACTAATGAAAAACTGTTTTTT.

The J gene is TRBJ1-2, the V gene TRBV19; D not resolved. With 6 bases removed from V and 6 bases from J, the gap between germline ends came to 14 bases. The CDR3 contains 13 residues. The germline CDR1 and CDR2 sequences are LNHDA and SQIVND (reference sequence). CDR3 coding DNA: TGTGCCAGTAGATACTCTGGGAGCCATGGCTACACCTTC. The encoded protein is CASRYSGSHGYTF.

The chain carries TRBV29-1 and TRBJ2-3; 9 bases align to TRBD2. Germline V CDR1 and CDR2: SQVTM, ANQGSEA. The CDR3 has 13 residues. Unmatched junction bases numbered 6, after V lost 6 bases and J lost 5 bases. CDR3 residues: CSVDLAGIDTQYF. The DNA of the CDR3 is TGCAGCGTAGACCTAGCGGGGATAGATACGCAGTATTTT.

V gene TRBV2 combines with J gene TRBJ1-2; D gene unclear. The CDR3 consists of 12 residues. CDR1 SNHLY and CDR2 FYNNEI come from the germline V gene. The ends were cut back, 2 bases at V and 7 bases at J, with 8 bases in the middle. Here the CDR3 reads CASSESGGGYTF. CDR3 sequence (DNA): TGTGCCAGCAGTGAATCCGGCGGTGGCTACACCTTC.

This rearrangement joins TRBV7-2 to TRBJ1-4; tentatively, D is TRBD1 (5 bases). Deletions cut 4 bases from V and 1 base from J, with 10 bases between. The CDR3 has 15 residues. Germline V gene data show CDR1 as SGHTA and CDR2 as FQGNSA. CDR3: CASSSAGGTNEKLFF. The DNA for the CDR3 is TGTGCCAGCAGCTCTGCCGGGGGAACTAATGAAAAACTGTTTTTT. Variable domain in full (rest from reference TRBV7-2 and TRBJ1-4): GAGVSQSPSNKVTEKGKDVELRCDPISGHTALYWYRQSLGQGLEFLIYFQGNSAPDKSGLPSDRFSAERTGGSVSTLTIQRTQQEDSAVYLCASSSAGGTNEKLFFGSGTQLSVL.

This chain links TRBV5-8 with TRBJ2-1; the match to TRBD2 covers 12 bases. The CDR3 has 16 residues. CDR1 SGHTS and CDR2 YDEGEE come from the germline V gene. With 4 bases clipped from V and 6 bases from J, the junction kept 8 bases outside the gene matches. In DNA form, the CDR3 reads TGTGCCAGCAGCCCCTTCCGGACTAGCGGGGTCAATGAGCAGTTCTTC. Translating gives CASSPFRTSGVNEQFF.

This CDR3 is CASSSATMDTGELFF. The DNA of the CDR3 is TGCGCCAGCAGCTCCGCGACTATGGACACCGGGGAGCTGTTTTTT. The chain links TRBV5-1 to TRBJ2-2, with D possibly being TRBD2 (5 bases). Trimming shortened V by 3 bases and J by 3 bases, and 12 bases separated the two germline ends. CDR1 SGHRS and CDR2 YFSETQ come from the germline V gene. The CDR3 sequence is 15 residues long.

V is TRBV9 and J is TRBJ2-1; 13 nucleotides align to TRBD2. J gave up 9 bases and V 2 bases, and 8 bases lay outside the gene matches. The CDR3 runs 16 residues. Germline V CDR1 and CDR2: SGDLS, YYNGEE. CDR3 residues: CASSVRLAGGVGEQFF. The CDR3 DNA is TGTGCCAGCAGCGTGAGACTAGCGGGGGGAGTCGGTGAGCAGTTCTTC.

This chain links TRBV2 with TRBJ2-7, with 7 nucleotides matching TRBD2. CDR1 is SNHLY, CDR2 FYNNEI, per germline. The junction had 14 bases not matched to a gene; V was cut back by 4 bases and J by 5 bases. There are 16 residues in the CDR3. CDR3 nucleotides: TGTGCCAGCAGTGTTCAGGGACTAACAGTGCCCAACGAGCAGTACTTC. As protein: CASSVQGLTVPNEQYF.

The chain uses TRBV5-5 and TRBJ2-2, with D uncertain. V was cut by 2 bases and J by 5 bases, with 4 bases left in between. The CDR3 length is 12 residues. Looked up from germline, CDR1 is SGHKS and CDR2 is YYEKEE (reference sequence). CDR3 nucleotides: TGTGCCAGCAGCTTCGGAACCGGGGAGCTGTTTTTT. The encoded protein is CASSFGTGELFF.

The V call is TRBV5-8, the J call TRBJ2-5, with 9 bases lining up with TRBD1. CDR3 size: 15 residues. Unmatched junction bases numbered 5, after V lost 3 bases and J lost 2 bases. The germline gives CDR1 SGHTS, CDR2 YDEGEE. The CDR3 DNA follows: TGTGCCAGCAGCTGGGGGGACAGGGAACAAGAGACCCAGTACTTC. Its protein product is CASSWGDREQETQYF.

The V gene is TRBV18, the J gene TRBJ2-5; 8 positions agree with TRBD2. Germline CDR1 reads KGHSH; CDR2 reads LQKENI. V lost 8 bases, J lost 4 bases, and 6 bases stayed unmatched. The CDR3 covers 13 residues. The CDR3, as DNA: TGTGCCAGCACCCCGGGGGGGCCAGAGACCCAGTACTTC. Its translation: CASTPGGPETQYF.

The rearrangement links TRBV18 to TRBJ1-6; TRBD1 matches 7 bases. This CDR3 contains 15 residues. V dropped 5 bases and J dropped 4; count of bases not matched to a gene: 5. Germline V gives CDR1 KGHSH, CDR2 LQKENI. This CDR3 is CASSGTEKYNSPLHF. The CDR3 DNA reads TGTGCCAGCTCAGGGACAGAAAAGTATAATTCACCCCTCCACTTT.

The V call is TRBV30, the J call TRBJ1-5; D is uncertain. The V end was cut by 0 bases, the J end by 6 bases, with 6 bases between. From germline, CDR1 is GTSNPN and CDR2 SVGIG (reference sequence). This CDR3 is 12 amino acids long. This CDR3 reads CAWSVTGQPQHF. CDR3 in DNA: TGTGCCTGGAGTGTAACCGGTCAGCCCCAGCATTTT.